The rows below give T cell receptor beta chains drawn from one sample of a study of OX40 agonist ivuxolimab in advanced cancers. Sequenced by immunoSEQ multiplex PCR; TCRdb stores in-frame clones only, minus some. Altogether around 100,000 clones are present, less than 90% being singletons, with the ten largest covering 5.5%. The sequenced sample was CD4+ or CD8+ T cells sorted from blood, obtained in a trial of the OX40 agonist ivuxolimab. The receptor source for this set is an adult with an advanced solid tumor such as melanoma, head and neck, liver or kidney cancer. CDR3s include the opening cysteine and the closing phenylalanine or tryptophan. D genes are given only for firm matches. Clone size is given for some rows only: seen once, a few or many times, or a class if the clone is expanded.

>NA|NA|TRBV7-9|TRBJ1-1
CASSSQGDTEAFF
TGTGCCAGCAGCTCCCAGGGAGATACTGAAGCTTTCTTT
>TRBD2|NA|TRBV11-1|TRBJ2-1
CASSPRVSSGRANEQFF
TGTGCCAGCAGCCCGAGGGTCTCTAGCGGGAGGGCCAATGAGCAGTTCTTC
>NA|NA|TRBV7-9|TRBJ1-3
CASSSATLGNTIYF
NA
>NA|NA|TRBV7-9|TRBJ1-1
CASSLSGGGTEAFF
TGTGCCAGCAGCTTATCCGGGGGGGGCACTGAAGCTTTCTTT
>NA|NA|TRBV7-8|TRBJ1-2
CASSPGGSYGYTF
TGTGCCAGCAGCCCCGGAGGATCCTATGGCTACACCTTC
>NA|NA|TRBV15|TRBJ2-3
CATSREGDPLNTQYF
TGTGCCACCAGCAGAGAAGGCGACCCGCTGAATACGCAGTATTTT
>TRBD2|NA|TRBV9|TRBJ2-5
CASSVAPGLAGETQYF
TGTGCCAGCAGCGTGGCACCGGGACTAGCGGGGGAGACCCAGTACTTC
>NA|NA|TRBV5-1|TRBJ1-1
CASSLDGMNTEAFF
TGCGCCAGCAGCTTGGATGGGATGAACACTGAAGCTTTCTTT
>TRBD1|NA|TRBV5-1|TRBJ2-3
CASRGQATDTQYF
TGCGCCAGCAGGGGACAGGCCACAGATACGCAGTATTTT
>NA|NA|TRBV18|TRBJ2-7
CASSQERSYEQYF
TGTGCCAGCTCTCAGGAACGGAGCTACGAGCAGTACTTC
>TRBD1|few|TRBV9|TRBJ1-1
CASSVEDRMNTEAFF
TGTGCCAGCAGCGTAGAGGACAGGATGAACACTGAAGCTTTCTTT
>NA|few|TRBV19|TRBJ2-5
CASSHPQAKETQYF
TGTGCCAGTAGTCACCCTCAAGCCAAAGAGACCCAGTACTTC
>NA|NA|TRBV7-2|TRBJ1-5
CASSLAEGGGRRNQPQHF
TGTGCCAGCAGCTTAGCGGAGGGTGGGGGGAGAAGGAATCAGCCCCAGCATTTT
>TRBD1|NA|TRBV30|TRBJ1-2
CAGLDRGFNYGYTF
TGTGCCGGGTTGGACAGGGGCTTTAACTATGGCTACACCTTC
>NA|NA|TRBV2|TRBJ2-7
CASSDAPTAGFLYEQYF
TGTGCCAGCAGTGATGCCCCGACGGCCGGATTCCTCTACGAGCAGTACTTC
>NA|NA|TRBV19|TRBJ1-5
CASNVEPGAVQPQHF
TGTGCCAGCAACGTCGAGCCGGGGGCAGTCCAGCCCCAGCATTTT
>TRBD1|NA|TRBV7-6|TRBJ2-7
CASSTRTGPGEQYF
TGTGCCAGCAGCACCCGGACAGGGCCTGGGGAGCAGTACTTC
>NA|NA|TRBV19|TRBJ1-1
CASSNTRDFPLGAFF
TGTGCCAGTAGTAACACTAGAGATTTCCCCTTGGGAGCTTTCTTT
>NA|NA|TRBV5-4|TRBJ1-1
CASSWSVGETEAFF
TGTGCCAGCAGCTGGAGCGTGGGAGAGACTGAAGCTTTCTTT
>NA|NA|TRBV7-8|TRBJ1-1
CASSSYPQGEAFF
TGTGCCAGCAGCTCTTATCCCCAGGGTGAAGCTTTCTTT
>TRBD1|NA|TRBV11-2|TRBJ1-1
CASSSTGNMNTEAFF
TGTGCCAGCAGCTCGACAGGGAATATGAACACTGAAGCTTTCTTT
>NA|NA|TRBV5-4|TRBJ1-1
CASRPSPGASYTEAFF
TGTGCCAGCAGACCTTCTCCAGGGGCAAGTTACACTGAAGCTTTCTTT
>TRBD1|NA|TRBV5-1|TRBJ1-4
CASSRDSFNEKLFF
TGCGCCAGCAGCCGGGACAGTTTTAATGAAAAACTGTTTTTT
>NA|few|TRBV6-1|TRBJ1-1
CASSEETGRGNTEAFF
TGTGCCAGCAGTGAAGAGACGGGGCGAGGGAACACTGAAGCTTTCTTT
>TRBD2|NA|TRBV5-1|TRBJ2-1
CASSLMTSGAYNEQFF
TGCGCCAGCAGCTTGATGACTAGCGGGGCCTACAATGAGCAGTTCTTC
>NA|NA|TRBV6-5|TRBJ1-6
CASSSYIRSPLHF
TGTGCAAGCAGTTCATATATACGCTCACCCCTCCACTTT
>NA|NA|TRBV19|TRBJ1-6
CASTPGPGRSYNSPLHF
TGTGCCAGTACCCCGGGGCCCGGGAGGTCCTATAATTCACCCCTCCACTTT
>NA|NA|TRBV5-1|TRBJ2-1
CASRQVNTKFGEQFF
TGCGCCAGCAGACAGGTCAATACTAAGTTCGGTGAGCAGTTCTTC